The 22 T cell receptor beta chains reported below all come from one sample, sequenced in a study of OX40 agonist ivuxolimab in advanced cancers. The repertoire was sequenced with immunoSEQ multiplex PCR; TCRdb's copy has only in-frame clones and lacks some. Of 50,000 to 65,000 clones in the sample, approximately 92% were seen once. The sequenced sample was CD4+ or CD8+ T cells sorted from blood, obtained in a trial of the OX40 agonist ivuxolimab. The receptors were sampled from an adult with an advanced solid tumor such as melanoma, head and neck, liver or kidney cancer.

This chain connects TRBV10-2 to TRBJ1-1, with 9 bases fitting TRBD1. V shed 7 bases and J 3 bases; nucleotides not matched to a gene: 9. This CDR3 has 15 amino acids. Germline CDR1 is WSHSY and CDR2 is SAAADI. CDR3: CASTTTTGGYTEAFF. The CDR3 region has the DNA TGCGCCAGCACCACTACGACAGGGGGTTACACTGAAGCTTTCTTT.

The CDR3 DNA is TGCGCCAGCAGCTTAACTAGCGGGAGCTACTACGAGCAGTACTTC. Its protein is CASSLTSGSYYEQYF. The rearrangement links TRBV5-1 to TRBJ2-7, with TRBD2 matching over 11 bases. The germline V gene has CDR1 SGHRS and CDR2 YFSETQ. This CDR3 is built from 15 residues. J was trimmed by 3 bases and V by 2 bases; bases with no gene match: 4.

The rearrangement links TRBV28 to TRBJ1-1; tentatively, D is TRBD1 (5 bases). CDR3 length: 12 amino acids. Germline loops: CDR1 MDHEN, CDR2 SYDVKM. Trimming left V 4 bases short and J 5 bases short, with 8 bases between. The CDR3: CASSWGDTEAFF. Written as DNA, the CDR3 is TGTGCCAGCAGTTGGGGGGATACTGAAGCTTTCTTT.

This clone has a single count. V is TRBV7-9 and J is TRBJ1-1; D call uncertain. Germline V CDR1 and CDR2: SEHNR, FQNEAQ (reference sequence). The V gene lost 2 bases and the J gene lost 2 bases, with 15 bases spanning the gap. This CDR3 has 16 amino acids. CDR3 residues: CASSLRILHSNTEAFF. For the CDR3, the DNA is TGTGCCAGCAGCTTAAGAATACTACACTCCAACACTGAAGCTTTCTTT.

The chain employs TRBV7-9 and TRBJ2-7, with D perhaps being TRBD1 or TRBD2 (5 bases each). This CDR3 is 12 amino acids long. CDR1 and CDR2 from the germline V gene are SEHNR and FQNEAQ (reference sequence). V was clipped by 4 bases and J by 12 bases, with 16 bases between them. In DNA, the CDR3 is TGTGCCAGCAGCTCCACGCTAGGGACCCCGTACTTC. Residues: CASSSTLGTPYF.

There are a few counts of this clone. The chain carries TRBV5-1 and TRBJ2-1; TRBD2 matches 11 bases. V shed 4 bases and J 7 bases; nucleotides not matched to a gene: 4. Germline V gene data show CDR1 as SGHRS and CDR2 as YFSETQ. The length of the CDR3 is 14 residues. For the CDR3, the DNA is TGCGCCAGCAGCACTAGCGGGAGATTGAATGAGCAGTTCTTC. Translated: CASSTSGRLNEQFF.

This clone was recorded once. The genes are TRBV12-1 and TRBJ1-2; the D segment call TRBD1 is taken from the table without a DNA check. TRBV12-1 represents a pseudogene. This CDR3 spans 14 amino acids. The chain's CDR3 is CASSADSPRDGYTF. The CDR3 DNA sequence: TGTGCCAGCAGCGCTGACAGCCCCAGAGATGGCTACACCTTC.

The J gene is TRBJ2-7, the V gene TRBV7-9; D gene ambiguous. CDR3 length: 12 amino acids. Per the germline V gene, CDR1 is SEHNR and CDR2 is FQNEAQ (reference sequence). Trimming took 7 bases from V and 2 from J, leaving 9 bases between them. CDR3 in DNA: TGTGCCAGCACCTTGGATACCTACGAGCAGTACTTC. Translating it yields CASTLDTYEQYF.

The chain carries TRBV30 and TRBJ2-1, with 10 bases that match TRBD2. V was clipped by 2 bases and J by 0 bases; unmatched bases: 1. The CDR3 loop spans 15 amino acids. Germline V gene lookup returns CDR1 GTSNPN and CDR2 SVGIG (reference sequence). CDR3 amino acids: CAWSPSGSSYNEQFF. The CDR3 region has the DNA TGTGCCTGGAGTCCTAGCGGGAGCTCCTACAATGAGCAGTTCTTC. The full variable domain, in which reference TRBV30 and TRBJ2-1 provide the parts outside the CDR3, is SQTIHQWPATLVQPVGSPLSLECTVEGTSNPNLYWYRQAAGRGLQLLFYSVGIGQISSEVPQNLSASRPQDRQFILSSKKLLLSDSGFYLCAWSPSGSSYNEQFFGPGTRLTVL.

The CDR3 DNA reads as TGTGCCAGCAGTTGGGGTTACGAGCAGTACTTC. This gives the protein CASSWGYEQYF. The chain uses TRBV27 and TRBJ2-7; D ambiguous. CDR1 MNHEY and CDR2 SMNVEV come from the germline V gene (reference sequence). The CDR3 runs 11 residues. Between the trimmed V and J ends, which lost 4 bases and 4 bases, there was a span of 5 bases.

This sequence joins TRBV19 and TRBJ2-7, with D perhaps matching TRBD1 (5 bases). V was pared by 7 bases and J by 3 bases, with 10 bases between. CDR3 length: 12 amino acids. Germline V gene lookup returns CDR1 LNHDA and CDR2 SQIVND (reference sequence). The CDR3 loop is CASTADSYEQYF. The CDR3 bases are TGTGCCAGTACCGCCGACAGCTACGAGCAGTACTTC.

This chain joins TRBV10-1 and TRBJ2-7; D perhaps matches TRBD1 (5 bases). CDR1 is WNHNN and CDR2 is SYGVQD in the germline V gene (reference sequence). V lost 2 bases, J lost 6 bases, and 14 bases lay in between. The CDR3 spans 14 residues. The CDR3 sequence is CASSEARASVEQYF. The CDR3, as DNA: TGCGCCAGCAGTGAGGCCAGGGCCTCCGTCGAGCAGTACTTC.

This chain joins TRBV19 and TRBJ1-5, with TRBD1 matching 8 bases. The CDR3 extends over 15 amino acids. The junction had 9 bases not matched to a gene; V was cut back by 7 bases and J by 4 bases. The germline V gene has CDR1 LNHDA and CDR2 SQIVND (reference sequence). The CDR3 here is CASTHDRGGNQPQHF. CDR3 sequence (DNA): TGTGCCAGTACTCACGACAGGGGAGGGAATCAGCCCCAGCATTTT.

The V and J genes are TRBV9 and TRBJ2-3; the D is unclear. The V and J ends lost 0 bases and 4 bases respectively, with 6 bases between them. Germline CDR1 and CDR2: SGDLS and YYNGEE. The CDR3 is made up of 13 amino acids. The CDR3 here is CASSVGGADTQYF. The CDR3, as DNA: TGTGCCAGCAGCGTAGGCGGAGCAGATACGCAGTATTTT. Using reference TRBV9 and TRBJ2-3 for the parts outside the CDR3, the full variable domain is DSGVTQTPKHLITATGQRVTLRCSPRSGDLSVYWYQQSLDQGLQFLIQYYNGEERAKGNILERFSAQQFPDLHSELNLSSLELGDSALYFCASSVGGADTQYFGPGTRLTVL.

The chain is built from TRBV7-9 and TRBJ2-7; D call uncertain. V was trimmed by 6 bases and J by 5 bases, leaving 8 bases between them. The CDR3 covers 11 residues. Germline CDR1 and CDR2: SEHNR and FQNEAQ (reference sequence). The CDR3 sequence is CASRRADEQYF. CDR3 nucleotide sequence: TGTGCCAGCAGGCGCGCGGACGAGCAGTACTTC.

This CDR3 is CASSMGQGWVTGELFF. CDR3 sequence (DNA): TGTGCCAGTAGTATGGGACAGGGGTGGGTCACCGGGGAGCTGTTTTTT. The chain joins TRBV19 to TRBJ2-2, with TRBD1 identical over 10 bases. CDR3 size: 16 residues. Germline loops: CDR1 LNHDA, CDR2 SQIVND (reference sequence). After removal of 3 bases from V and 4 bases from J, the junction contained 5 bases not matched to a gene.

This clone has a handful of counts. The rearrangement uses TRBV7-9 and TRBJ1-2; 8 bases agree with TRBD1. CDR1 is SEHNR and CDR2 is FQNEAQ in the germline V gene (reference sequence). This CDR3 has 14 residues. Trimming at V came to 4 bases and at J to 8 bases, leaving 9 bases not matched to a gene. In nucleotides, the CDR3 is TGTGCCAGCAGCTACGACAGGGGCACGGGCGGCTACACCTTC. It is translated as CASSYDRGTGGYTF.

The genes are TRBV27 and TRBJ1-1; no firm D call. Germline V gene sequence: CDR1 MNHEY, CDR2 SMNVEV (reference sequence). There are 13 residues in the CDR3. V lost 9 bases, J lost 4 bases, and 15 bases lay in between. CDR3 sequence reads: CASTKSGVTEAFF. In DNA form, the CDR3 reads TGTGCCAGTACGAAGTCGGGTGTCACTGAAGCTTTCTTT.

The V gene is TRBV27, the J gene TRBJ2-7, with unresolved D. Between the trimmed V and J ends, which lost 0 bases and 1 base, there was a span of 7 bases. Per germline, CDR1 MNHEY and CDR2 SMNVEV (reference sequence). The CDR3 loop spans 14 amino acids. This CDR3 reads CASSLSPGSYEQYF. For the CDR3, the DNA is TGTGCCAGCAGTTTATCGCCCGGATCCTACGAGCAGTACTTC.

This chain links TRBV19 with TRBJ2-7, with D unresolved. The germline V and J ends were trimmed by 5 bases and 2 bases, with 10 bases remaining between them. The germline V gene encodes CDR1 LNHDA and CDR2 SQIVND (reference sequence). The CDR3 spans 13 residues. CDR3 loop: CASSGHEAYEQYF. In DNA, the CDR3 is TGTGCCAGTAGTGGGCACGAGGCCTACGAGCAGTACTTC.

The rearrangement uses TRBV9 and TRBJ2-7; D may correspond to TRBD1 or TRBD2 (5 bases each). Germline-derived CDR1 and CDR2 are SGDLS and YYNGEE. The CDR3 sequence is 13 residues long. With 4 bases removed from V and 3 bases from J, the gap between germline ends came to 11 bases. The CDR3 DNA sequence: TGTGCCAGCAGCCGGGGCCCAATCTACGAGCAGTACTTC. Residues: CASSRGPIYEQYF.

This clone has a handful of counts. V gene TRBV6-1 combines with J gene TRBJ1-2; D not resolved. The CDR3 has 11 residues. The V and J ends lost 7 bases and 7 bases respectively, with 10 bases between them. CDR1 is MNHNS and CDR2 is SASEGT in the germline V gene. CDR3 sequence (DNA): TGTGCCAGCACTGGGAATGGTGGCTACACCTTC. This sequence encodes CASTGNGGYTF.